This T cell receptor beta chain was sequenced for a study of blood T cell repertoires in COVID-19. Overall study: The study drew acute and convalescent COVID-19 samples from the United States, Italy and Spain.

Germline V gene sequence: CDR1 SGHAT, CDR2 FQNNGV. V was shortened by 0 bases and J by 4 bases, with 20 bases between the two germline ends. This CDR3 is built from 18 residues. Measured with immunoSEQ multiplex PCR; TCRdb has only the in-frame clones, and not every one. The repertoire has over 100,000 clones, about 90% of them found once; the top ten carry about 1%. The chain links TRBV11-2 to TRBJ2-3; possibly TRBD2 for D (6 bases). This sequence was found in a human donor in a cohort sampled during active COVID-19. Specimen: peripheral blood. CDR3 residues: CASSLDWGKGGIPDTQYF. The CDR3 DNA follows: TGTGCCAGCAGCTTAGATTGGGGGAAAGGCGGGATCCCAGATACGCAGTATTTT. Drawing the rest from reference TRBV11-2 and TRBJ2-3, the complete variable domain is EAGVAQSPRYKIIEKRQSVAFWCNPISGHATLYWYQQILGQGPKLLIQFQNNGVVDDSQLPKDRFSAERLKGVDSTLKIQPAKLEDSAVYLCASSLDWGKGGIPDTQYFGPGTRLTVL.